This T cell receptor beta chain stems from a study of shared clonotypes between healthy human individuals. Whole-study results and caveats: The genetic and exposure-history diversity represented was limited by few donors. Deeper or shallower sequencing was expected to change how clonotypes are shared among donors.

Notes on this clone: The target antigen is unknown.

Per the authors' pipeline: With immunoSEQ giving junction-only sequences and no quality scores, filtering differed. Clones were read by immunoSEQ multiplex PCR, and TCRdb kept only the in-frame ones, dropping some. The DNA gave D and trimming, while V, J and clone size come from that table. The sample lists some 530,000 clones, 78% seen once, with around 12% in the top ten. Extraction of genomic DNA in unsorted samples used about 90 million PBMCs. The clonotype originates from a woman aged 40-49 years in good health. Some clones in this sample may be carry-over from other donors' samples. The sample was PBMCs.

The CDR3 DNA sequence: TGCGCCAGCAGCTTGTCGGGGCCGAATCAGCCCCAGCATTTT. It translates to CASSLSGPNQPQHF. V gene TRBV5-1 combines with J gene TRBJ1-5; D perhaps matches TRBD1 (5 bases). Germline CDR1 reads SGHRS; CDR2 reads YFSETQ. The CDR3 sequence is 14 residues long. V was cut by 1 base and J by 4 bases, with 9 bases left in between.